A selection of T cell receptor beta chains follows, all from one sample in a study of OX40 agonist ivuxolimab in advanced cancers. Profiling relied on immunoSEQ multiplex PCR, and the TCRdb table lists in-frame clones only, not all of them. The sample lists 55,000 to 60,000 clones; just under 85% were seen once. This material consisted of CD4+ or CD8+ T cells sorted from blood, taken in a trial of the OX40 agonist ivuxolimab. These receptors originate from an adult with an advanced solid tumor such as melanoma, head and neck, liver or kidney cancer. Both conserved end residues are trimmed from each CDR3. The size entry is marked missing in some rows and otherwise reads once, few, many or a size class.

>TRBV12-5|TRBJ2-3|-
ASGSFATDTQY
>TRBV6-6|TRBJ1-1|once
ASSRGNTEAF
>TRBV11-1|TRBJ1-1|-
ASSLATGGVTEAF
>TRBV7-2|TRBJ1-4|-
ASSLAGGEKLF
>TRBV6-5|TRBJ2-4|-
ASSYSLTGRYIQY
>TRBV11-3|TRBJ2-7|-
ASSLSTSGGDGYEQY
>TRBV7-2|TRBJ1-4|-
ASSSRQGANEKLF
>TRBV14|TRBJ2-5|-
ASSRGLAGRGQETQY
>TRBV18|TRBJ2-6|-
ASSPGVGGANVLT
>TRBV28|TRBJ1-6|-
ASQPGQGYSPLH
>TRBV7-9|TRBJ2-1|-
ASSHSGSSQF
>TRBV5-4|TRBJ1-1|-
ASSLGQGTNTEAF
>TRBV6-1|TRBJ2-3|-
ASSGRGGRQLGDTQY
>TRBV2|TRBJ1-1|few
AWGTEAF
>TRBV27|TRBJ2-2|-
ASSLGSASNTGELF
>TRBV7-7|TRBJ2-5|-
ASSLAGQKETQY
>TRBV4-1|TRBJ1-1|few
ASSQVYITEAF
>TRBV19|TRBJ1-4|-
ASSTTGMEKLF
>TRBV2|TRBJ2-2|-
ASRGEGFSNTGELF
>TRBV7-9|TRBJ1-6|-
ASSLYSQNSPLH
>TRBV6-5|TRBJ2-7|-
ASVTSGSGPYEQY
>TRBV11-2|TRBJ1-1|-
ASSIQGDTEAF
>TRBV14|TRBJ2-7|-
ASYSGTGLYEQY
>TRBV27|TRBJ1-1|few
ASSRTGGTEAF
>TRBV28|TRBJ2-5|-
ASSLDSLQETQY
>TRBV5-4|TRBJ1-1|-
ASSLMNTEAF
>TRBV30|TRBJ1-5|-
AWSPGTNQPQH
>TRBV6-5|TRBJ2-5|once
ASSYGIQGSETQY
>TRBV29-1|TRBJ1-1|-
SVEGGGDGILNTEAF